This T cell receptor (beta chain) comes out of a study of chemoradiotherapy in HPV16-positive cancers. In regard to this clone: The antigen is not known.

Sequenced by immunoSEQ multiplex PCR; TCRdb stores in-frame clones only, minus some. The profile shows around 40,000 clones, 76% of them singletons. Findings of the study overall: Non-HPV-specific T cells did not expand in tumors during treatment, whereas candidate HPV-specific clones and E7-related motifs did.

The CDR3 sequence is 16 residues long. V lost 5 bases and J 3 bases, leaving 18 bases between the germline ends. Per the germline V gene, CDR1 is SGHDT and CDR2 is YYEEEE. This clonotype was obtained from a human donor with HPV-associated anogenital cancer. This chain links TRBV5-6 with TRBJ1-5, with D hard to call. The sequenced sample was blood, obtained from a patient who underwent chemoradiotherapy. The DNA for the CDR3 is TGTGCCAGCAGTTCCGGACCGTTACTCTCCAATCAGCCCCAGCATTTT. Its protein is CASSSGPLLSNQPQHF.